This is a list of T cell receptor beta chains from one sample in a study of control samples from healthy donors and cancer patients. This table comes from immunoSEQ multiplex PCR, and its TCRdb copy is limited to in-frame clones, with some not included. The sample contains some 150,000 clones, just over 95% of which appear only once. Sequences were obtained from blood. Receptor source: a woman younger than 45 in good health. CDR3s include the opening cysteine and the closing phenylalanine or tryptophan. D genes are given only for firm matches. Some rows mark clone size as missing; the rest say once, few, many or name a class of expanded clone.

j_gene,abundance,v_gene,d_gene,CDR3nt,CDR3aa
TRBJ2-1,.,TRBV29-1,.,TGCAGCTCCTCGGCGTGGGGCCTATCCTACAATGAGCAGTTCTTC,CSSSAWGLSYNEQFF
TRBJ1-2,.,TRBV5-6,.,TGTGCCAGCAGCTTTTCCCATCTTGGCTATGGCTACACCTTC,CASSFSHLGYGYTF
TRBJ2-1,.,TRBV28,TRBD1,TGTGCCAGCAGTCCGGGACAGGGGAGGGATGAGCAGTTCTTC,CASSPGQGRDEQFF
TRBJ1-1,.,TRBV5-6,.,TGTGCCAGCAGCTGGGGGGGTTATGAGGTCACTGAAGCTTTCTTT,CASSWGGYEVTEAFF
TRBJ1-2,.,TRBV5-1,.,TGCGCCAGCAGCTTGGGGGCCGTTGAAAAGGGGTATGGCTACACCTTC,CASSLGAVEKGYGYTF
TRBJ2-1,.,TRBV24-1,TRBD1,TGTGCCACCAGTGGCCCGGGACAGTACTACAATGAGCAGTTCTTC,CATSGPGQYYNEQFF
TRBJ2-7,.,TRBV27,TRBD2,TGTGCCAGCAGTCAGAATAGCGGGAGTCGCGAGCAGTACTTC,CASSQNSGSREQYF
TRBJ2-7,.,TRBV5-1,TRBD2,TGCGCCAGCAGCTTGGGACTAGCGGACTACGAGCAGTACTTC,CASSLGLADYEQYF
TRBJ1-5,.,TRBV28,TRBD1,TGTGCCAGCAGTTGGGACAGGACCGTGGGCAATCAGCCCCAGCATTTT,CASSWDRTVGNQPQHF
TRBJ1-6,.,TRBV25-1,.,TGTGCCAGCATGGCCGCCCCGGGCAGGTCTAATTCACCCCTCCACTTT,CASMAAPGRSNSPLHF
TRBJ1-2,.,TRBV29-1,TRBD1,TGCAGCGACCTACAGGGGGGTGGCTATGGCTACACCTTC,CSDLQGGGYGYTF
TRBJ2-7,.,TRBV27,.,TGTGCCAGCAGTTTACCCGAGCAGTACTTC,CASSLPEQYF
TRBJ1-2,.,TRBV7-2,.,TGTGCCAGCAGCTTAAAGGGGCGGGGCTATGGCTACACCTTC,CASSLKGRGYGYTF
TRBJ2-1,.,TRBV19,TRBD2,TGTGCCAGCGGGACTAGAGGCTCCTACAATGAGCAGTTCTTC,CASGTRGSYNEQFF
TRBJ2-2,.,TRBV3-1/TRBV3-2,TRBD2,TGTGCCAGGGAAAATCGGACTAGGAGGACCGGGGAGCTGTTTTTT,CARENRTRRTGELFF
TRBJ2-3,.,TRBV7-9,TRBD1,TGTGCCAGCAGCTGGGGCGGGACAGGGGCGCAGTATTTT,CASSWGGTGAQYF
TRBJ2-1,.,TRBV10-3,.,TGTGCCATCCAGGATCAGGGTTGGCCCTACAATGAGCAGTTCTTC,CAIQDQGWPYNEQFF
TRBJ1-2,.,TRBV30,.,TGTGCCTGGAGTGACTTCTATGGCTACACCTTC,CAWSDFYGYTF
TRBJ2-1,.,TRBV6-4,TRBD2,TGTGCCAGCAGTGTCGCCGGGACTAGCAATGAGCAGTTCTTC,CASSVAGTSNEQFF
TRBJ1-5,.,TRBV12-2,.,TGTGCAAGTCGCTTACCGGGACCGCTAAATAGCAATCAGCCCCAGCATTTT,CASRLPGPLNSNQPQHF
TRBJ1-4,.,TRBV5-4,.,TGTGCCAGCAGCTTGGAGGGCTACCATGAAAAACTGTTTTTT,CASSLEGYHEKLFF
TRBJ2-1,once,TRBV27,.,TGTGCCAGCAGTTTATCTTCACAGCAATTCTCCTACAATGAGCAGTTCTTC,CASSLSSQQFSYNEQFF
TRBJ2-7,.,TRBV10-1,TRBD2,TGCGCCAGCAGTGCGGGACTAGCCCTGAACGAGCAGTACTTC,CASSAGLALNEQYF
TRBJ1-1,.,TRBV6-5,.,TGTGCCAGCAGTTACTTTTACCGGGGGACTGAAGCTTTCTTT,CASSYFYRGTEAFF
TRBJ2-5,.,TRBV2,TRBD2,TGTGCCAGCAGTGAACTTGCGGGAGCCCCTGGGGCCCAGTACTTC,CASSELAGAPGAQYF
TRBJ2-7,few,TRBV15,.,TGTGCCACCAGCAGACCCGTAACAGGGAATTCGAACGAGCAGTACTTC,CATSRPVTGNSNEQYF
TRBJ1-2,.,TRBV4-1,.,TGCGCCAGCAGCCACCTTTGGGGGCAGACAACGAGCCGGGGCTACACCTTC,CASSHLWGQTTSRGYTF
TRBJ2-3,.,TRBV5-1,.,TGCGCCAGCAGCGCCGGTTTCAAGGGCACAGATACGCAGTATTTT,CASSAGFKGTDTQYF
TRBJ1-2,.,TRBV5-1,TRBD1,TGCGCCAGCAGCTTTGGTGGGGACAGACCGAAGGGGAACTATGGCTACACCTTC,CASSFGGDRPKGNYGYTF